Sequencing of this T cell receptor (beta chain) was carried out in a study of T-cell memory formation after mild COVID-19. CDR3 length: 14 residues. V shed 4 bases and J shed 5 bases, with 14 bases lying between them. The germline V gene has CDR1 LGHDT and CDR2 YNNKEL (reference sequence). Each CDR3 protein is one row after TCRdb ran MiXCR on the 5' RACE reads. The repertoire holds 470,000 or so distinct CDR3 sequences, about a sixth seen once, with approximately 21% in the top ten. Study observations and caveats: Contracting CD8+ clones were enriched in EMRA, CD4+ mainly in CM and EM. Memory cells collected pre-infection included some clones that later responded, suggesting cross-reactive memory joined.

Concerning this clonotype: Antigen specificity is unknown.

The rearrangement joins TRBV3-1 to TRBJ2-5, with a tentative D call TRBD1 (5 bases). The source of this sequence is a man younger than 30 who had mild COVID-19 (a few samples of this study predate the infection). Cell type and time point are not known. Sequenced sample: PBMCs or a T cell subset sorted from them (not recorded which). In DNA form, the CDR3 reads TGTGCCAGCAGCCCCTTGAAGGGGAAGGAGACCCAGTACTTC. Translating it yields CASSPLKGKETQYF.